This paragraph covers one TCR beta chain sequence. The antigen remains undetermined. A multiplex PCR was run with 60 Vbeta primers and 13 Jbeta primers. Clones were read by immunoSEQ multiplex PCR, and TCRdb kept only the in-frame ones, dropping some. The sample contains 90,000 to 120,000 clones, around 79% of which appear only once. This entry comes from a study of cytomegalovirus exposure and HLA in healthy donors. Whole-study results and caveats: For most TCR sequences rarity was the rule, although some public TCRs occurred in many donors. From TCR beta sequences, most subjects' HLA-A and HLA-B alleles were reportedly predicted accurately.

The germline CDR1 and CDR2 sequences are DFQATT and SNEGSKA (reference sequence). V was shortened by 4 bases and J by 4 bases, with 7 bases between the two germline ends. The CDR3 is 11 residues long. This receptor was identified in a male donor in good health and CMV-seropositive. Sequencing input: PBMCs. This rearrangement joins TRBV20-1 to TRBJ1-2; D remains ambiguous. CDR3 DNA sequence: TGCAGTGCTAAACGACTCTATGGCTACACCTTC. This encodes CSAKRLYGYTF.